What follows describes a single T cell receptor (beta chain). The antigen remains unidentified. The CDR3 has 15 amino acids. Per germline, CDR1 SGHTA and CDR2 FQGNSA. The V gene lost 5 bases and the J gene lost 7 bases, with 20 bases spanning the gap. The sample comes from a study of OX40 agonist ivuxolimab in advanced cancers. Study-level points and caveats: Antigen specificity was not determined for the expanded peripheral T cells. At 0.1 to 3.0 mg/kg and by week 6, CD4+ and CD8+ T cells in the blood had expanded clonally.

Assay: immunoSEQ multiplex PCR; the TCRdb copy retains only in-frame clones and omits some. This table holds approximately 70,000 clones, around 83% found once. The sample consisted of CD4+ or CD8+ T cells sorted from blood, taken in a trial of the OX40 agonist ivuxolimab. This sequence was found in an adult with an advanced solid tumor such as melanoma, head and neck, liver or kidney cancer. The gene calls are TRBV7-2 and TRBJ2-5; D perhaps matches TRBD1 (5 bases). CDR3 nucleotides: TGTGCCAGCAGCCCGGTCGAGCGAGCCCAGGGGACCCAGTACTTC. Amino acids: CASSPVERAQGTQYF.